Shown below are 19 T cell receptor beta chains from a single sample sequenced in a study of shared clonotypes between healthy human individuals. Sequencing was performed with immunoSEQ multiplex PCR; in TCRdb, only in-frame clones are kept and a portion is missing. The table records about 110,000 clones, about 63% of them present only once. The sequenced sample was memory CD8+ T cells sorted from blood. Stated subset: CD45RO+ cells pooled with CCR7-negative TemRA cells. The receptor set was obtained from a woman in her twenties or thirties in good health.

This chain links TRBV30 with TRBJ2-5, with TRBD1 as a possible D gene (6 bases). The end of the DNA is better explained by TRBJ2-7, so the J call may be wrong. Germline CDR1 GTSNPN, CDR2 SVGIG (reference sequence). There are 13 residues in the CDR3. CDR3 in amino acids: CARSSGHFYEQYF. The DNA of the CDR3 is TGTGCCCGGTCCTCGGGACACTTCTACGAGCAGTACTTC.

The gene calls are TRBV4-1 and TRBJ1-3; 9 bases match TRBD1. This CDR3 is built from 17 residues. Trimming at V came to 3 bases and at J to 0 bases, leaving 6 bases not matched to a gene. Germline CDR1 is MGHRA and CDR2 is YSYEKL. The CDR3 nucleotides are TGCGCCAGCAGCCAGGGGGACAGGGTGGACTCTGGAAACACCATATATTTT. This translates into CASSQGDRVDSGNTIYF.

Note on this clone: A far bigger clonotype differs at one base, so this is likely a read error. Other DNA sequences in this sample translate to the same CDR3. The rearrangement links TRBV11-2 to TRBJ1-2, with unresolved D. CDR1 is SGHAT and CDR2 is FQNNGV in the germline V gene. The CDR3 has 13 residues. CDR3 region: CASSLGRSHGYTF. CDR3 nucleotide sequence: TGTGCCAGCAGCTTAGGCAGGTCCCATGGCTACACCTTT.

CDR3 bases: TGTGCCACCAGCAGAGATAACTTTGGGGAGCGGGGCTACGAGCAGTACTTC. It translates to CATSRDNFGERGYEQYF. The gene calls are TRBV15 and TRBJ2-5; 7 bases map to TRBD2. With the DNA end fitting TRBJ2-7 better, the J assignment may be wrong. This CDR3 has 17 residues. The germline gives CDR1 LNHNV, CDR2 YYDKDF (reference sequence).

CDR3 in DNA: TGTGCCAGTAGTAATAAGGGGCCCATTCCGGCGGATGGCTACACCTTC. This sequence encodes CASSNKGPIPADGYTF. The rearrangement links TRBV19 to TRBJ1-2; D possibly corresponds to TRBD1 (5 bases). CDR3 size: 16 residues. Germline CDR1 is LNHDA and CDR2 is SQIVND (reference sequence). V lost 4 bases and J lost 6, with 21 bases in between. Drawing the rest from reference TRBV19 and TRBJ1-2, the complete variable domain is DGGITQSPKYLFRKEGQNVTLSCEQNLNHDAMYWYRQDPGQGLRLIYYSQIVNDFQKGDIAEGYSVSREKKESFPLTVTSAQKNPTAFYLCASSNKGPIPADGYTFGSGTRLTVV.

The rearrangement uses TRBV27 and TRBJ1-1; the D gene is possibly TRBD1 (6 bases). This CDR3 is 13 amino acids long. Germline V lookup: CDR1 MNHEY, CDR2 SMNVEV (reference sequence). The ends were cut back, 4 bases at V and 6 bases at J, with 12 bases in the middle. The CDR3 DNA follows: TGTGCCAGCAGTTCACAGGGAGGCCCTGAAGCTTTCTTT. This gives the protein CASSSQGGPEAFF.

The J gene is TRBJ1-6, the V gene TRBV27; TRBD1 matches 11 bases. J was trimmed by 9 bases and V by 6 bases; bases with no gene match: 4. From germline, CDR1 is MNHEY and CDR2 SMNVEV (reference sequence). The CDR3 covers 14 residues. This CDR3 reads CASSSGQGVSPLHF. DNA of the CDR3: TGTGCCAGCAGCTCGGGACAGGGGGTTTCACCCCTCCACTTT.

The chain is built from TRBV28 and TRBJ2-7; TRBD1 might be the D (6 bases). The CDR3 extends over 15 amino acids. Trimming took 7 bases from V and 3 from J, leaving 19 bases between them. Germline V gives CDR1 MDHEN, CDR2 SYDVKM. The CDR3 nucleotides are TGTGCCAGCACTCCTAGGGAACAGGGAAGCTACGAGCAGTACTTC. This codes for CASTPREQGSYEQYF.

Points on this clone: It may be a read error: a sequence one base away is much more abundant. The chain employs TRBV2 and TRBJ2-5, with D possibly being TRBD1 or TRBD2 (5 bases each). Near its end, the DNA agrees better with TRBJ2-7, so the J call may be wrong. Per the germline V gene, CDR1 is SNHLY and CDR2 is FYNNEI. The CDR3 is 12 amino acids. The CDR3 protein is CASSRDGYEQYF. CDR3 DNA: TGTGCCAGCAGTCGGGACGGCTACGAGCAGTACTTC.

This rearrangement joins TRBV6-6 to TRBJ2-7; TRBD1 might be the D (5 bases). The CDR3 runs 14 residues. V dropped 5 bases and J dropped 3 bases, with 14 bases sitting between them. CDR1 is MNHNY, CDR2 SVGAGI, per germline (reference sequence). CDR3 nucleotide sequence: TGTGCCAGCAGTCACCGGACACGATTCTACGAGCAGTACTTC. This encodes CASSHRTRFYEQYF.

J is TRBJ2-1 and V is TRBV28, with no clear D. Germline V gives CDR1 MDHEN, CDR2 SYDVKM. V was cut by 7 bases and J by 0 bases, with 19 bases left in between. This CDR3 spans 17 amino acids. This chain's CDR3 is CASMPAAGPLSYNEQFF. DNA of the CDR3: TGTGCCAGCATGCCCGCGGCTGGACCCCTCTCCTACAATGAGCAGTTCTTC.

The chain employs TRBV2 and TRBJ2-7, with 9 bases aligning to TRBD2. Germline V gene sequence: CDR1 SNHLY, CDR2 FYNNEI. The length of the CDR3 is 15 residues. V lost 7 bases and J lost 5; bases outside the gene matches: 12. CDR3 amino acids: CASIGEREVAHEQYF. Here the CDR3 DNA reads TGTGCCAGCATAGGTGAGCGGGAGGTGGCCCACGAGCAGTACTTC.

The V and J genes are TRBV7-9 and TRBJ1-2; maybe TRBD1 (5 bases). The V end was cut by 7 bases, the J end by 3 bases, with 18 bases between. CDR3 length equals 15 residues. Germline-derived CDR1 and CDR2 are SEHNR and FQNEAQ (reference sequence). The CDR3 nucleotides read TGTGCCAGCACCGCAGGCGGTCAGGGCGACTATGGCTACACCTTC. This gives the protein CASTAGGQGDYGYTF.

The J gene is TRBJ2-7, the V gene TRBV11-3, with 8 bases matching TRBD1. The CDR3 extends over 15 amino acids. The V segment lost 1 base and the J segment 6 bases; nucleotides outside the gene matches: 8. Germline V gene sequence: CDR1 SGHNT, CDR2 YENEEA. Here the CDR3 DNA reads TGTGCCAGCAGCTTAGTGAGGGCAGGGGGCATCGAGCAGTACTTC. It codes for CASSLVRAGGIEQYF. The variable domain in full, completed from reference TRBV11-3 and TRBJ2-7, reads EAGVVQSPRYKIIEKKQPVAFWCNPISGHNTLYWYLQNLGQGPELLIRYENEEAVDDSQLPKDRFSAERLKGVDSTLKIQPAELGDSAVYLCASSLVRAGGIEQYFGPGTRLTVT.

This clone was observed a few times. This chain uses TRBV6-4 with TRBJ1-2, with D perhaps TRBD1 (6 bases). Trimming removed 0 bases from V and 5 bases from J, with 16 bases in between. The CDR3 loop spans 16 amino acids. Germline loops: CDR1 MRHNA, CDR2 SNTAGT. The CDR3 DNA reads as TGTGCCAGCAGTGACTCGACACAGGGAGGAGGTTATGGCTACACCTTC. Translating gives CASSDSTQGGGYGYTF.

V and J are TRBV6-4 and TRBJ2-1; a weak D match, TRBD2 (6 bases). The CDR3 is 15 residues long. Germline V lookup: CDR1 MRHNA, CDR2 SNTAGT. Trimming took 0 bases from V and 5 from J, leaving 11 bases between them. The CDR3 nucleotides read TGTGCCAGCAGTGACTCATCGGGAGCGAACAATGAGCAGTTCTTC. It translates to CASSDSSGANNEQFF.

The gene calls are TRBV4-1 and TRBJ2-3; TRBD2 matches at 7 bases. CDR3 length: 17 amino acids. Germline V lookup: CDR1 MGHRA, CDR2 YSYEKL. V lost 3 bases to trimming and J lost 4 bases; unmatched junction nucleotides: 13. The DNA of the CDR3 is TGCGCCAGCAGCCACCCTCCCCTAGCGGTCGGAGCAGATACGCAGTATTTT. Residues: CASSHPPLAVGADTQYF.

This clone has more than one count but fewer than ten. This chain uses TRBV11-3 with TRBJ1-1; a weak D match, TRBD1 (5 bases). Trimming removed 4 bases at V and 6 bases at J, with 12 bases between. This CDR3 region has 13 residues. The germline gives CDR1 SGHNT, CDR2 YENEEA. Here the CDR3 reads CASSSFSGAEAFF. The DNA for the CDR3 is TGTGCCAGCAGCTCATTTTCGGGGGCTGAAGCTTTCTTT.

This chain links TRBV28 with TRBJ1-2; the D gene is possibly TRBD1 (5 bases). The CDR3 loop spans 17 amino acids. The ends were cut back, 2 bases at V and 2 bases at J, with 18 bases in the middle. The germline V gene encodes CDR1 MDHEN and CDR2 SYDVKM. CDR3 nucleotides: TGTGCCAGCAGTTTAAGGTATATGCAGGGATCCAACTATGGCTACACCTTC. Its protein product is CASSLRYMQGSNYGYTF.